The next 21 T cell receptor beta chains were all read from a single sample in a study of T cell changes during pregnancy in multiple sclerosis. Assay: immunoSEQ multiplex PCR; the TCRdb copy retains only in-frame clones and omits some. The table shows about 48,000 clones, with 88% occurring only once. The material sequenced was CD4+ T cells from peripheral blood mononuclear cells, taken in the second trimester of pregnancy. These TCRs come from a female donor with multiple sclerosis, enrolled in a pregnancy study.

The V call is TRBV28, the J call TRBJ1-2; a weak D match, TRBD1 (5 bases). The CDR3 is 14 amino acids. Germline CDR1 reads MDHEN; CDR2 reads SYDVKM. V lost 1 base, J lost 4 bases, and 10 bases lay in between. The CDR3 loop is CASSLFQGTYGYTF. The CDR3 DNA reads as TGTGCCAGCAGTTTATTCCAGGGTACCTATGGCTACACCTTC.

The J gene is TRBJ2-5, the V gene TRBV28, with 8 bases matching TRBD2. The CDR3 length is 19 residues. The V and J ends lost 7 bases and 2 bases, in that order; junction bases with no gene match: 21. Germline V CDR1 and CDR2: MDHEN, SYDVKM. The CDR3 DNA sequence: TGTGCCAGCACCTTAAGTCCCCTACCCGGCGTAGCGGGACAAGAGACCCAGTACTTC. It codes for CASTLSPLPGVAGQETQYF. Together with reference TRBV28 and TRBJ2-5, the CDR3 gives the full variable domain: DVKVTQSSRYLVKRTGEKVFLECVQDMDHENMFWYRQDPGLGLRLIYFSYDVKMKEKGDIPEGYSVSREKKERFSLILESASTNQTSMYLCASTLSPLPGVAGQETQYFGPGTRLLVL.

The gene calls are TRBV5-4 and TRBJ2-5, with 13 bases that match TRBD2. The germline CDR1 and CDR2 sequences are SGHNT and YYREEE (reference sequence). The CDR3 consists of 20 residues. The junction had 18 bases not matched to a gene; V was cut back by 3 bases and J by 4 bases. Written as DNA, the CDR3 is TGTGCCAGCAGCTGGACACAAGGACTAGCGGGAGTTTGGGTGGGAGAGACCCAGTACTTC. This gives the protein CASSWTQGLAGVWVGETQYF.

The chain carries TRBV11-2 and TRBJ2-1; 10 bases agree with TRBD1. V was pared by 4 bases and J by 5 bases, with 5 bases of the junction left unmatched. The CDR3 is 15 amino acids. The germline CDR1 and CDR2 sequences are SGHAT and FQNNGV. The DNA of the CDR3 is TGTGCCAGCAGCTGGGGACAGGGGTCGAACAATGAGCAGTTCTTC. The encoded protein is CASSWGQGSNNEQFF. The complete variable domain, with remaining parts taken from reference TRBV11-2 and TRBJ2-1, reads EAGVAQSPRYKIIEKRQSVAFWCNPISGHATLYWYQQILGQGPKLLIQFQNNGVVDDSQLPKDRFSAERLKGVDSTLKIQPAKLEDSAVYLCASSWGQGSNNEQFFGPGTRLTVL.

V and J are TRBV18 and TRBJ2-7, with TRBD2 identical over 8 bases. The CDR3 consists of 15 residues. V shed 3 bases and J 3 bases; nucleotides not matched to a gene: 7. CDR1 is KGHSH, CDR2 LQKENI, per germline. The CDR3 loop reads CASSPSGMVVYEQYF. In DNA, the CDR3 is TGTGCCAGCTCACCTAGCGGGATGGTGGTCTACGAGCAGTACTTC.

The chain combines TRBV7-9 with TRBJ1-1; TRBD1 agrees at 7 bases. This CDR3 is built from 12 residues. V dropped 4 bases and J dropped 9; count of bases not matched to a gene: 5. CDR1 SEHNR and CDR2 FQNEAQ come from the germline V gene (reference sequence). DNA of the CDR3: TGTGCCAGCAGCTCGGACAGGAGCAAAGCTTTCTTT. This gives the protein CASSSDRSKAFF.

The sample holds a few counts of this clone. This rearrangement joins TRBV19 to TRBJ2-1; possible D gene TRBD2, 5 bases. Per the germline V gene, CDR1 is LNHDA and CDR2 is SQIVND (reference sequence). CDR3 length equals 15 residues. V dropped 4 bases and J dropped 5 bases, with 15 bases sitting between them. As DNA, the CDR3 is TGTGCCAGTAGTAACCCGGGATTAGTCGACAATGAGCAGTTCTTC. Protein sequence: CASSNPGLVDNEQFF.

The chain uses TRBV7-9 and TRBJ1-2; TRBD1 matches 11 bases. The CDR3 consists of 15 residues. Germline V CDR1 and CDR2: SEHNR, FQNEAQ (reference sequence). Trimming took 5 bases from V and 4 from J; bases not matched to a gene: 6. CDR3 coding DNA: TGTGCCAGCAGCGCAGGGACAGGGGGATTCTATGGCTACACCTTC. Encoded protein: CASSAGTGGFYGYTF.

The CDR3 sequence: CATSGQMNTEAFF. CDR3 nucleotides: TGTGCCACCAGCGGACAAATGAACACTGAAGCTTTCTTT. This chain links TRBV15 with TRBJ1-1; the D gene is possibly TRBD1 (5 bases). Germline assignment: CDR1 LNHNV and CDR2 YYDKDF (reference sequence). The CDR3 is made up of 13 amino acids. Trimming cost V 5 bases and J 0 bases, with 7 bases left between them.

The chain employs TRBV2 and TRBJ2-1, with 10 nucleotides matching TRBD2. J gave up 7 bases and V 6 bases, and 6 bases lay outside the gene matches. Germline CDR1 reads SNHLY; CDR2 reads FYNNEI. This CDR3 contains 14 residues. The CDR3 sequence is CASRAGLAKNEQFF. The CDR3 region has the DNA TGTGCCAGCAGAGCGGGACTAGCGAAAAATGAGCAGTTCTTC.

V gene TRBV10-3 combines with J gene TRBJ2-5, with TRBD2 matching 11 bases. CDR1 and CDR2 from the germline V gene are ENHRY and SYGVKD. The CDR3 extends over 16 amino acids. The ends lost 5 bases at V and 2 bases at J; junction bases unmatched: 7. The CDR3, as DNA: TGTGCCATCAGTCAGGGGTTAGCGGGAGGGCAAGAGACCCAGTACTTC. This sequence encodes CAISQGLAGGQETQYF.

The chain has TRBV4-3 and TRBJ2-6, with 7 bases aligning to TRBD2. Germline V gene lookup returns CDR1 LGHNA and CDR2 YSLEER. The CDR3 covers 16 residues. Unmatched junction bases numbered 5, after V lost 4 bases and J lost 2 bases. The DNA for the CDR3 is TGCGCCAGCAGCCTCGCGGCGGGGGCTGGGGCCAACGTCCTGACTTTC. Translated: CASSLAAGAGANVLTF.

This clone was counted a few times. The CDR3 nucleotides read TGTGCCAGCAGCCACGAGGCCGATACGCAGTATTTT. Translation gives CASSHEADTQYF. This chain joins TRBV11-2 and TRBJ2-3; unclear D gene. V shed 5 bases and J shed 6 bases, with 9 bases lying between them. CDR3 length: 12 residues. Germline V gene lookup returns CDR1 SGHAT and CDR2 FQNNGV.

This sequence joins TRBV5-1 and TRBJ1-2; TRBD1 matches at 7 bases. V was clipped by 1 base and J by 4 bases; unmatched bases: 4. The CDR3 contains 14 residues. Germline V lookup: CDR1 SGHRS, CDR2 YFSETQ. CDR3 loop: CASSLQGVGYGYTF. The CDR3 region has the DNA TGCGCCAGCAGCTTGCAGGGGGTGGGCTATGGCTACACCTTC.

This rearrangement joins TRBV2 to TRBJ1-1, with a possible D match to TRBD1 (6 bases). The CDR3 is made up of 15 amino acids. Germline V lookup: CDR1 SNHLY, CDR2 FYNNEI. Trimming took off 6 bases at V and 3 bases at J, with 17 bases between the two ends. The CDR3 here is CASSEFWKGDTEAFF. Here the CDR3 DNA reads TGTGCCAGCAGCGAGTTCTGGAAGGGGGACACTGAAGCTTTCTTT.

The V and J genes are TRBV6-5 and TRBJ1-2; TRBD1 might be the D (5 bases). The CDR3 is 14 residues long. The V gene's germline CDR1 is MNHEY and CDR2 SVGAGI. V gave up 0 bases and J gave up 8 bases, with 13 bases separating them. The CDR3 DNA is TGTGCCAGCAGTTACTCGCAGGGTCAGGGAGGCTACACCTTC. This gives the protein CASSYSQGQGGYTF.

This clone is a singleton in its sample. V is TRBV28 and J is TRBJ2-4; TRBD1 might be the D (7 bases). This CDR3 is built from 16 residues. CDR1 and CDR2 from the germline V gene are MDHEN and SYDVKM. Trimming removed 5 bases at V and 0 bases at J, with 14 bases between. The CDR3 region is CASSPPGGLAKNIQYF. CDR3 nucleotides: TGTGCCAGCAGTCCACCAGGGGGACTAGCCAAAAACATTCAGTACTTC.

This sequence joins TRBV7-6 and TRBJ2-7; TRBD2 matches at 14 bases. Per germline, CDR1 SGHVS and CDR2 FNYEAQ. Losses at the gene ends were 1 base for V and 3 bases for J; bases not matched to a gene: 11. This CDR3 region has 19 residues. The CDR3 reads CASSLVPRTSGRPLYEQYF. The DNA for the CDR3 is TGTGCCAGCAGCTTAGTACCCCGGACTAGCGGGAGGCCACTCTACGAGCAGTACTTC.

J is TRBJ2-1 and V is TRBV7-9, with 8 positions matching TRBD2. V lost 2 bases and J lost 0; bases outside the gene matches: 6. Germline V CDR1 and CDR2: SEHNR, FQNEAQ (reference sequence). The CDR3 spans 17 residues. The CDR3 sequence: CASSLYGSGSSYNEQFF. As DNA, the CDR3 is TGTGCCAGCAGCTTATATGGGAGCGGGAGCTCCTACAATGAGCAGTTCTTC.

As DNA, the CDR3 is TGTGCCAGCAGCTTGGGTTCGGGACACTTGAACACTGAAGCTTTCTTT. The encoded protein is CASSLGSGHLNTEAFF. V usage is TRBV7-9 and J usage is TRBJ1-1, with TRBD1 as a possible D gene (6 bases). The germline CDR1 and CDR2 sequences are SEHNR and FQNEAQ (reference sequence). This CDR3 region has 16 residues. Trimming pared 3 bases from V and 0 bases from J, leaving 14 bases between.

The rearrangement links TRBV11-1 to TRBJ2-1; 10 bases map to TRBD1. The CDR3 has 14 residues. Germline-derived CDR1 and CDR2 are SGHAT and FQDESV (reference sequence). V dropped 4 bases and J dropped 9; count of bases not matched to a gene: 6. The CDR3 loop is CASSSGQGHLEQFF. The DNA of the CDR3 is TGTGCCAGCAGCTCGGGACAGGGGCACCTTGAGCAGTTCTTC.